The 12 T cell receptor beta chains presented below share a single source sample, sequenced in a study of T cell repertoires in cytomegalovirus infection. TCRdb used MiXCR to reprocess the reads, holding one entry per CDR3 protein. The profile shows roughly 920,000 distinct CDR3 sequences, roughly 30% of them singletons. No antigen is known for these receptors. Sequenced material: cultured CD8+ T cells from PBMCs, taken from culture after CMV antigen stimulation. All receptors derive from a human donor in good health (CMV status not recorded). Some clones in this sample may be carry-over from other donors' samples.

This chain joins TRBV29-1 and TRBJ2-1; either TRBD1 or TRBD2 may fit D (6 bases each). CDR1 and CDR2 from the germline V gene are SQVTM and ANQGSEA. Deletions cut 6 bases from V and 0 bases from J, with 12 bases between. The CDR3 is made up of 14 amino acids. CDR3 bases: TGCAGCGTGGGGGGCAGGGGCTCCTACAATGAGCAGTTCTTC. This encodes CSVGGRGSYNEQFF.

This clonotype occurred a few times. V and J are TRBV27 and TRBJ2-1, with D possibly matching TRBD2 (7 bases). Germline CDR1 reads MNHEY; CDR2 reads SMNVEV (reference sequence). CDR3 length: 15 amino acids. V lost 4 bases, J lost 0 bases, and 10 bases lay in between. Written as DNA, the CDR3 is TGTGCCAGCAGTTGGGGGGGCCTCTCCTACAATGAGCAGTTCTTC. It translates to CASSWGGLSYNEQFF.

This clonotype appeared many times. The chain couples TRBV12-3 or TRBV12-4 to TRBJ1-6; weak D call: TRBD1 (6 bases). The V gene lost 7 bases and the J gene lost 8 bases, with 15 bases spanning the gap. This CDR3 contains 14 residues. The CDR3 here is CASMQDSADSPLHF. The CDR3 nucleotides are TGTGCCAGCATGCAGGACAGTGCGGATTCACCCCTCCACTTT.

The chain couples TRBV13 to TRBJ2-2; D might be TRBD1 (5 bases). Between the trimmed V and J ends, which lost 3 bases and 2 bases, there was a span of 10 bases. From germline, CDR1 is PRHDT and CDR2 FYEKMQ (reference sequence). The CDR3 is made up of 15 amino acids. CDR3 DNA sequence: TGTGCCAGCAGCTTTCGACAGCGAAACACCGGGGAGCTGTTTTTT. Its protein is CASSFRQRNTGELFF.

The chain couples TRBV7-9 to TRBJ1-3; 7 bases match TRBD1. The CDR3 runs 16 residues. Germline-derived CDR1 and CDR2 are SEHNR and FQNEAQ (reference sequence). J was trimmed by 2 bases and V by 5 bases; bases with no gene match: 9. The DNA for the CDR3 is TGTGCCAGCAGCGGGAGGGGGCCTGCTCCTGGAAACACCATATATTTT. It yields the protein CASSGRGPAPGNTIYF. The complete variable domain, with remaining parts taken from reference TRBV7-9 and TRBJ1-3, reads DTGVSQNPRHKITKRGQNVTFRCDPISEHNRLYWYRQTLGQGPEFLTYFQNEAQLEKSRLLSDRFSAERPKGSFSTLEIQRTEQGDSAMYLCASSGRGPAPGNTIYFGEGSWLTVV.

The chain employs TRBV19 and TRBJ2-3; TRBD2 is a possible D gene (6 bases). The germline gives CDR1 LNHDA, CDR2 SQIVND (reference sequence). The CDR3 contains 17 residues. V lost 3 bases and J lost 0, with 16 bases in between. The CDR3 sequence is CASSIRTGRDSTDTQYF. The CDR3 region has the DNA TGTGCCAGTAGTATTAGGACCGGGAGAGATAGCACAGATACGCAGTATTTT. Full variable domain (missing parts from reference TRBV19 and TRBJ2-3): DGGITQSPKYLFRKEGQNVTLSCEQNLNHDAMYWYRQDPGQGLRLIYYSQIVNDFQKGDIAEGYSVSREKKESFPLTVTSAQKNPTAFYLCASSIRTGRDSTDTQYFGPGTRLTVL.

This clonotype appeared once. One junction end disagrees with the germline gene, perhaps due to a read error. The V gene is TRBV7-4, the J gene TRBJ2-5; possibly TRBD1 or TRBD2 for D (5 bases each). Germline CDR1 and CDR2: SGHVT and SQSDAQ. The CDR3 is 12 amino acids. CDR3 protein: CANSPRGETQYF. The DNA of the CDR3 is TGTGCCAACAGCCCCCGGGGCGAGACCCAGTACTTC.

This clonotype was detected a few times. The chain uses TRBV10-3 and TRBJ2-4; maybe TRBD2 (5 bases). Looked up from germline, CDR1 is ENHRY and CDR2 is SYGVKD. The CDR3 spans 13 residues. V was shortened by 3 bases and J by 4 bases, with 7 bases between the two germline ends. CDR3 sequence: CAISERLKNIQYF. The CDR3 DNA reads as TGTGCCATCAGTGAAAGACTAAAAAACATTCAGTACTTC.

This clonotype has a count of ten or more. The CDR3 spells CASSRLAGGNEQFF. The CDR3 DNA reads TGTGCCAGCAGCCGGCTAGCGGGGGGCAATGAGCAGTTCTTC. The chain carries TRBV27 and TRBJ2-1; TRBD2 matches 11 bases. The V gene end was trimmed by 6 bases and the J gene end by 6 bases; junction bases not matched to a gene: 4. The CDR3 consists of 14 residues. Germline V gene data show CDR1 as MNHEY and CDR2 as SMNVEV (reference sequence).

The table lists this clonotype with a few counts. The CDR3 protein is CATSRQGYTGELFF. In DNA, the CDR3 is TGTGCCACCAGCAGGCAGGGCTACACCGGGGAGCTGTTTTTT. The chain links TRBV24-1 to TRBJ2-2, with D possibly TRBD1 on 5 matching bases. CDR1 is KGHDR and CDR2 is SFDVKD in the germline V gene. Trimming cost V 7 bases and J 3 bases, with 11 bases left between them. The CDR3 contains 14 residues.

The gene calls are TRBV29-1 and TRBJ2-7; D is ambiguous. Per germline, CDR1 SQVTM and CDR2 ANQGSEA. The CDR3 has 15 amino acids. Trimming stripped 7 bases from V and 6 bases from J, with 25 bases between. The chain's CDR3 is CSAGFRAPNGGEQYF. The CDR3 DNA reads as TGCAGCGCCGGTTTCCGGGCCCCAAATGGCGGCGAGCAGTACTTC.

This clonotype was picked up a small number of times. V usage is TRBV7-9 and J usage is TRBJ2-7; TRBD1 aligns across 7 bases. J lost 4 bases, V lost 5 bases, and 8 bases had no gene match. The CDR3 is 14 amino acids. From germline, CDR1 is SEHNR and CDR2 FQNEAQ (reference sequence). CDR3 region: CASSPPGQKYEQYF. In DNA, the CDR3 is TGTGCCAGCAGCCCGCCGGGACAGAAATACGAGCAGTACTTC.